The present T cell receptor beta chain was sequenced within a study of human T cells and chemical hapten exposure. The overall study: TCR yields differed between samples (mainly from small differences in pooled library volume).

Whole-study findings and limits: Every donor had alopecia, and their immune response may therefore differ from healthy people's. TCRs above 1 in 1000 frequency stayed constant with DPC sensitization. With patch test score, the counts of PT1 expanded TCRs showed a positive correlation.

This clonotype was seen many times. As yet, its antigen is unknown. Time point denoted: patch test 2, 6 weeks after DPC sensitization. Noted treatment: therapeutic diphenylcyclopropenone sensitization with weekly scalp DPC. From the RACE reads, TCRdb called clonotypes with MiXCR, one entry per CDR3 protein. The sample lists a few hundred thousand distinct CDR3 sequences, about 6% occurring once. The material sequenced was whole blood, taken in connection with sensitization to the hapten diphenylcyclopropenone (DPC). The clonotype originates from a young woman with alopecia areata. Some clones in this sample may be carry-over from other donors' samples.

CDR3 nucleotides: TGTGCCAGCAGCGGTCGGGACCGCACACCCCTCCACTTT. Its protein product is CASSGRDRTPLHF. This chain connects TRBV7-9 to TRBJ1-6, with a tentative D call TRBD1 (5 bases). The CDR3 is 13 amino acids. Germline V gene lookup returns CDR1 SEHNR and CDR2 FQNEAQ (reference sequence). V lost 5 bases to trimming and J lost 11 bases, with 13 bases between them.